A single sample is the source of the 10 T cell receptor beta chains below, sequenced in a study of blood T cell repertoires in COVID-19. This table comes from immunoSEQ multiplex PCR, and its TCRdb copy is limited to in-frame clones, with some not included. This sample has 190,000 or so clones, with roughly nine tenths found just once. The specimen was peripheral blood. The source of these receptors is a woman in her 70s with acute or convalescent COVID-19.

The CDR3 nucleotides are TGTGCCAGTAGTCCCTTCCCCGGACTAGCGGCAAACACCGGGGAGCTGTTTTTT. It encodes CASSPFPGLAANTGELFF. V and J are TRBV19 and TRBJ2-2; 10 bases are a match to TRBD2. V lost 5 bases to trimming and J lost 2 bases; unmatched junction nucleotides: 11. CDR3 length: 18 amino acids. Germline CDR1 reads LNHDA; CDR2 reads SQIVND (reference sequence).

This chain connects TRBV6-4 to TRBJ1-5; D is unclear. The V gene lost 2 bases and the J gene lost 5 bases, with 22 bases spanning the gap. The CDR3 covers 18 residues. Germline V gives CDR1 MRHNA, CDR2 SNTAGT. CDR3 residues: CASSDPPCRGVLYQPQHF. CDR3 DNA sequence: TGTGCCAGCAGTGACCCCCCTTGTAGAGGAGTTCTATATCAGCCCCAGCATTTT.

Details on this clone: Other DNA sequences from this sample encode an identical CDR3 as well. This chain connects TRBV5-1 to TRBJ1-1; TRBD1 matches at 8 bases. CDR1 is SGHRS, CDR2 YFSETQ, per germline. V was clipped by 3 bases and J by 1 base; unmatched bases: 2. The CDR3 is made up of 14 amino acids. CDR3 in DNA: TGCGCCAGCAGCTCACAGGGGGGGAACACTGAAGCTTTCTTT. As protein: CASSSQGGNTEAFF.

V and J are TRBV9 and TRBJ1-1; 9 nucleotides line up with TRBD1. The CDR3 is 13 residues long. V lost 0 bases and J lost 8; bases outside the gene matches: 2. The germline V gene encodes CDR1 SGDLS and CDR2 YYNGEE. This chain's CDR3 is CASSVVGQGEAFF. DNA of the CDR3: TGTGCCAGCAGCGTAGTGGGACAGGGAGAAGCTTTCTTT.

DNA of the CDR3: TGTGCCAGCAGGACCGGGACAGGGGCCTACGAGCAGTACTTC. Protein sequence: CASRTGTGAYEQYF. J is TRBJ2-7 and V is TRBV6-6, with 10 bases aligning to TRBD1. The germline V gene has CDR1 MNHNY and CDR2 SVGAGI (reference sequence). The ends lost 6 bases at V and 2 bases at J; junction bases unmatched: 4. This CDR3 has 14 amino acids.

The chain uses TRBV14 and TRBJ2-3; tentative D call: TRBD2 (5 bases). V was cut by 1 base and J by 1 base, with 6 bases left in between. Germline lookup yields CDR1 SGHDN and CDR2 FVKESK. The CDR3 consists of 14 residues. DNA for the CDR3: TGTGCCAGCAGCCAAGTGGGAGGCACAGATACGCAGTATTTT. Residues: CASSQVGGTDTQYF.

The rearrangement links TRBV5-4 to TRBJ1-2; TRBD1 matches 7 bases. Germline V gives CDR1 SGHNT, CDR2 YYREEE (reference sequence). The CDR3 contains 15 residues. V gave up 0 bases and J gave up 4 bases; unmatched junction bases: 6. The DNA for the CDR3 is TGTGCCAGCAGCTTGGCTGGACAGGCACCCTATGGCTACACCTTC. Its protein product is CASSLAGQAPYGYTF.

The rearrangement joins TRBV12-3 or TRBV12-4 to TRBJ2-7; D gene ambiguous. This CDR3 region has 12 residues. V was pared by 5 bases and J by 12 bases, with 17 bases between. The CDR3: CASSPLLFPWYF. Written as DNA, the CDR3 is TGTGCCAGCAGTCCCCTGTTATTCCCTTGGTACTTC.

The chain combines TRBV29-1 with TRBJ2-6; no definite D call. V was shortened by 7 bases and J by 0 bases, with 7 bases between the two germline ends. The CDR3 extends over 13 amino acids. Germline V CDR1 and CDR2: SQVTM, ANQGSEA. The CDR3 here is CSAGGSGANVLTF. The CDR3 region has the DNA TGCAGCGCCGGTGGCTCTGGGGCCAACGTCCTGACTTTC.

The rearrangement joins TRBV2 to TRBJ2-5, with D perhaps matching TRBD1 (6 bases). Germline-derived CDR1 and CDR2 are SNHLY and FYNNEI. The CDR3 extends over 13 amino acids. Trimming pared 6 bases from V and 2 bases from J, leaving 10 bases between. The DNA for the CDR3 is TGTGCCAGCAGCGGACAGTATCAAGAGACCCAGTACTTC. It codes for CASSGQYQETQYF.